The clone carrying this T cell receptor beta chain was seen more than once but under ten times. This sample is drawn from a study of blood T cell repertoires in COVID-19. Across the study: There were acute and convalescent COVID-19 samples, and they came from the United States, Italy and Spain. The cDNA or gDNA used as material had been derived from T cells, B-cell-depleted T cells, or PBMCs.

Germline V gives CDR1 SGHTA, CDR2 FQGNSA. This CDR3 comprises 17 residues. The junction had 7 bases not matched to a gene; V was cut back by 4 bases and J by 0 bases. Original processing notes: The authors estimated nucleated cell counts from reference gene primer amplification. Libraries were prepared by immunoSEQ multiplex PCR; TCRdb keeps only in-frame clonotypes and omits some of them. V, J and clone size are taken as reported in that table, and D and trimming were inferred from the DNA itself. Seen here are 85,000 to 100,000 clones, over 70% observed once, and the top ten hold roughly 8.6%. The sample taken for sequencing was peripheral blood. V gene TRBV7-2 combines with J gene TRBJ2-2; 8 bases agree with TRBD2. This sequence was found in a man aged 50 to 59 who had recovered from COVID-19. The CDR3 here is CASSSTGTRTNTGELFF. CDR3 DNA: TGTGCCAGCAGCTCCACCGGGACTAGAACGAACACCGGGGAGCTGTTTTTT.